A selection of T cell receptor beta chains follows, all from one sample in a study of T cell responses to AZD1222 COVID-19 vaccine. The data were produced by immunoSEQ multiplex PCR, yet TCRdb's version contains in-frame clones alone and is incomplete. The data show roughly 140,000 clones, with more than 70% seen just once and 2.2% held by the top ten. Sequenced material: peripheral blood, taken on day 0 of AZD1222 vaccination. All receptors come from an adult in good health. The CDR3 runs from the conserved cysteine through the conserved F or W. A D gene is named only where the DNA matches it firmly. Rows give clone size only sometimes, using once, few, many, or a class for an expanded clone.

d_gene: TRBD1
abundance: .
v_gene: TRBV5-4
j_gene: TRBJ1-3
CDR3aa: CASSLGGTGGNTIYF
CDR3nt: TGTGCCAGCAGCTTGGGGGGGACAGGGGGCAACACCATATATTTT

d_gene: TRBD1
abundance: once
v_gene: TRBV9
j_gene: TRBJ2-5
CDR3aa: CASSVGDRRIRETQYF
CDR3nt: TGTGCCAGCAGCGTGGGGGACAGGAGGATCCGAGAGACCCAGTACTTC

d_gene: .
abundance: once
v_gene: TRBV7-9
j_gene: TRBJ1-1
CDR3aa: CASSFGTGTEAFF
CDR3nt: TGTGCCAGCAGCTTTGGGACGGGTACTGAAGCTTTCTTT

d_gene: .
abundance: .
v_gene: TRBV2
j_gene: TRBJ1-1
CDR3aa: CASSVLQGNTEAFF
CDR3nt: TGTGCCAGCAGTGTATTACAGGGGAACACTGAAGCTTTCTTT

d_gene: TRBD2
abundance: .
v_gene: TRBV19
j_gene: TRBJ2-4
CDR3aa: CASRGPSGSSAKNIQYF
CDR3nt: TGTGCCAGTAGGGGCCCTAGCGGGAGTTCTGCCAAAAACATTCAGTACTTC

d_gene: .
abundance: .
v_gene: TRBV9
j_gene: TRBJ2-6
CDR3aa: CASSVAHRGLSGANVLTF
CDR3nt: TGTGCCAGCAGCGTAGCTCACCGGGGGCTCTCTGGGGCCAACGTCCTGACTTTC

d_gene: .
abundance: .
v_gene: TRBV6-5
j_gene: TRBJ2-1
CDR3aa: CASSYTPYNEQFF
CDR3nt: TGTGCCAGCAGTTACACACCATACAATGAGCAGTTCTTC

d_gene: .
abundance: .
v_gene: TRBV29-1
j_gene: TRBJ1-1
CDR3aa: CSSRTPNTEAFF
CDR3nt: TGCAGCTCTCGGACACCGAACACTGAAGCTTTCTTT

d_gene: TRBD1
abundance: .
v_gene: TRBV18
j_gene: TRBJ1-1
CDR3aa: CASSPDRAGWDTEAFF
CDR3nt: TGTGCCAGCTCCCCGGACAGGGCAGGTTGGGACACTGAAGCTTTCTTT

d_gene: .
abundance: few
v_gene: TRBV4-1
j_gene: TRBJ2-2
CDR3aa: CASSPERVNTGELFF
CDR3nt: TGCGCCAGCAGCCCCGAAAGGGTGAACACCGGGGAGCTGTTTTTT

d_gene: .
abundance: .
v_gene: TRBV21-1
j_gene: TRBJ1-3
CDR3aa: CASSKTLDSSGNTIYF
CDR3nt: TGTGCCAGCAGCAAAACCCTGGACAGCTCTGGAAACACCATATATTTT

d_gene: .
abundance: few
v_gene: TRBV5-1
j_gene: TRBJ2-3
CDR3aa: CASSFGLEITGTDTQYF
CDR3nt: TGCGCCAGCAGCTTTGGGCTAGAGATTACAGGCACAGATACGCAGTATTTT

d_gene: TRBD1
abundance: .
v_gene: TRBV4-3
j_gene: TRBJ1-2
CDR3aa: CASSLFRGGGGNGYTF
CDR3nt: TGCGCCAGCAGCCTCTTCAGAGGAGGGGGCGGAAACGGCTACACCTTC

d_gene: .
abundance: .
v_gene: TRBV14
j_gene: TRBJ1-4
CDR3aa: CASSQPSGTEKLFF
CDR3nt: TGTGCCAGCAGCCAACCCTCAGGGACTGAAAAACTGTTTTTT

d_gene: TRBD2
abundance: .
v_gene: TRBV2
j_gene: TRBJ2-2
CDR3aa: CASARWEGGELFF
CDR3nt: TGTGCCAGCGCAAGGTGGGAGGGCGGGGAGCTGTTTTTT

d_gene: .
abundance: once
v_gene: TRBV19
j_gene: TRBJ2-7
CDR3aa: CASSITTGRYEQYF
CDR3nt: TGTGCCAGTAGTATAACGACAGGTCGCTACGAGCAGTACTTC

d_gene: .
abundance: .
v_gene: TRBV6-5
j_gene: TRBJ1-3
CDR3aa: CASSYSRQDGNTIYF
CDR3nt: TGTGCCAGCAGTTACTCGAGGCAGGACGGAAACACCATATATTTT